One sample yielded the 32 T cell receptor beta chains listed below, sequenced in a study of CD8 T cells in Susac syndrome. RNA totalling 0.5 to 1 ug underwent reverse transcription with random hexamers. TCRdb independently ran MiXCR on the immunoSEQ multiplex PCR reads; one entry per CDR3 protein. The table includes about 300,000 distinct CDR3 sequences, approximately 90% detected once. The sample comprised CD8+ T cells from PBMCs. The receptors originated from a human donor with multiple sclerosis.

This clonotype was observed once. J is TRBJ2-1 and V is TRBV12-3 or TRBV12-4; unclear D gene. The CDR3 runs to 12 residues. V lost 6 bases and J lost 8, with 11 bases in between. The CDR3 region is CASRAMGHEQFF. The CDR3 DNA reads as TGTGCCAGCAGAGCAATGGGTCATGAGCAGTTCTTC.

The chain is built from TRBV5-4 and TRBJ1-1, with D hard to call. Trimming removed 1 base from V and 10 bases from J, with 11 bases in between. Germline CDR1 and CDR2: SGHNT and YYREEE (reference sequence). The CDR3 is 12 amino acids. The CDR3 DNA reads as TGTGCCAGCAGCTTGAACGCCCTCGGAGCTTTCTTT. It is translated as CASSLNALGAFF.

V usage is TRBV3-1 and J usage is TRBJ2-6; D is unresolved. V was pared by 0 bases and J by 2 bases, with 8 bases between. Germline assignment: CDR1 LGHDT and CDR2 YNNKEL (reference sequence). This CDR3 is built from 16 residues. CDR3 region: CASSQDETPGANVLTF. The CDR3 DNA reads TGTGCCAGCAGCCAAGACGAAACCCCTGGGGCCAACGTCCTGACTTTC.

The chain employs TRBV7-8 and TRBJ2-1; TRBD2 matches at 8 bases. The trim removed 4 bases at V and 4 bases at J, leaving 12 bases unmatched. This CDR3 spans 17 amino acids. Germline V lookup: CDR1 SGHVS, CDR2 FQNEAQ. CDR3 in DNA: TGTGCCAGCAGCTACTGGGCTAGCGGGCTTGAATACAATGAGCAGTTCTTC. Translation: CASSYWASGLEYNEQFF.

The genes are TRBV12-5 and TRBJ2-1; tentatively, D is TRBD1 (6 bases). Trimming left V 1 base short and J 5 bases short, with 6 bases between. CDR3 length: 13 amino acids. CDR1 is LGHNT, CDR2 FRNRAP, per germline. The CDR3 spells CASGLGDNNEQFF. For the CDR3, the DNA is TGTGCTAGTGGTTTGGGGGACAACAATGAGCAGTTCTTC.

The V call is TRBV9, the J call TRBJ2-7, with D possibly TRBD2 on 6 matching bases. Looked up from germline, CDR1 is SGDLS and CDR2 is YYNGEE. The V end was cut by 0 bases, the J end by 4 bases, with 11 bases between. The length of the CDR3 is 14 residues. As DNA, the CDR3 is TGTGCCAGCAGCGTAGATGGGGAGGTGTACGAGCAGTACTTC. It is translated as CASSVDGEVYEQYF.

This clonotype occurred a few times. The chain has TRBV5-1 and TRBJ2-6; D gene unclear. This CDR3 is built from 13 residues. Per the germline V gene, CDR1 is SGHRS and CDR2 is YFSETQ. V lost 0 bases, J lost 2 bases, and 0 bases lay in between. CDR3 sequence reads: CASSLAGANVLTF. CDR3 DNA: TGCGCCAGCAGCTTGGCTGGGGCCAACGTCCTGACTTTC.

This clonotype has a single count. This rearrangement joins TRBV4-3 to TRBJ2-5, with 7 bases aligning to TRBD1. V lost 0 bases, J lost 4 bases, and 8 bases stayed unmatched. CDR1 and CDR2 from the germline V gene are LGHNA and YSLEER. The CDR3 runs 16 residues. CDR3: CASSQDSEGAGETQYF. The CDR3 DNA reads TGCGCCAGCAGCCAAGATTCAGAGGGGGCAGGAGAGACCCAGTACTTC.

V gene TRBV6-1 combines with J gene TRBJ1-1, with D uncertain. This CDR3 has 15 amino acids. V was clipped by 11 bases and J by 1 base, with 20 bases between them. CDR1 MNHNS and CDR2 SASEGT come from the germline V gene. In DNA form, the CDR3 reads TGTGCCTGCGAGTCCTACCTGGAGAGGAACACTGAAGCTTTCTTT. It encodes CACESYLERNTEAFF.

This chain connects TRBV15 to TRBJ2-3; maybe TRBD1 (6 bases). Germline lookup yields CDR1 LNHNV and CDR2 YYDKDF (reference sequence). The CDR3 contains 18 residues. V shed 5 bases and J shed 2 bases, with 23 bases lying between them. The CDR3 DNA sequence: TGTGCCACCAGCGCCAGCGTCTGGTCAGGGGCCACCACAGATACGCAGTATTTT. Translated: CATSASVWSGATTDTQYF.

This clonotype occurred once. J is TRBJ1-5 and V is TRBV6-1; D unresolved. The CDR3 has 15 amino acids. The V and J ends lost 6 bases and 0 bases respectively, with 12 bases between them. Germline V gene lookup returns CDR1 MNHNS and CDR2 SASEGT. The CDR3 spells CASRTEHYSNQPQHF. CDR3 DNA: TGTGCCAGCAGAACAGAGCACTATAGCAATCAGCCCCAGCATTTT.

V is TRBV27 and J is TRBJ2-3, with 9 bases aligning to TRBD2. CDR3 length: 14 amino acids. CDR1 is MNHEY and CDR2 is SMNVEV in the germline V gene (reference sequence). V trimming: 6 bases; J trimming: 5 bases; junction bases outside the gene matches: 6. The CDR3 DNA sequence: TGTGCCAGCAGCGTGACTAGCGGCGGAGATACGCAGTATTTT. Translated: CASSVTSGGDTQYF.

Only a few counts were recorded for this clonotype. V and J are TRBV5-4 and TRBJ2-2; D remains ambiguous. CDR3 length: 16 amino acids. V was cut by 3 bases and J by 0 bases, with 12 bases left in between. The germline V gene has CDR1 SGHNT and CDR2 YYREEE (reference sequence). CDR3 region: CASSSIVAANTGELFF. CDR3 nucleotide sequence: TGTGCCAGCAGCTCGATTGTGGCCGCGAACACCGGGGAGCTGTTTTTT.

This chain connects TRBV7-6 to TRBJ2-6; 9 bases align to TRBD1. The CDR3 covers 22 residues. Germline-derived CDR1 and CDR2 are SGHVS and FNYEAQ. With 5 bases clipped from V and 0 bases from J, the junction kept 20 bases outside the gene matches. The CDR3 protein is CASSVRQGVTYNHSSGANVLTF. The CDR3 bases are TGTGCCAGCAGCGTGAGACAGGGGGTCACTTATAATCATAGCTCTGGGGCCAACGTCCTGACTTTC.

This chain joins TRBV2 and TRBJ2-5; weak D call: TRBD2 (5 bases). The germline CDR1 and CDR2 sequences are SNHLY and FYNNEI. Between the trimmed V and J ends, which lost 1 base and 2 bases, there was a span of 11 bases. This CDR3 has 15 residues. CDR3 nucleotides: TGTGCCAGCAGTGAAGGGGTGGACTCTCAAGAGACCCAGTACTTC. Its protein product is CASSEGVDSQETQYF. The variable domain in full, completed from reference TRBV2 and TRBJ2-5, reads EPEVTQTPSHQVTQMGQEVILRCVPISNHLYFYWYRQILGQKVEFLVSFYNNEISEKSEIFDDQFSVERPDGSNFTLKIRSTKLEDSAMYFCASSEGVDSQETQYFGPGTRLLVL.

The V gene is TRBV6-1, the J gene TRBJ1-2; 7 nucleotides align to TRBD1. Germline lookup yields CDR1 MNHNS and CDR2 SASEGT. Trimming took 4 bases from V and 4 from J; bases not matched to a gene: 12. The CDR3 has 16 residues. The CDR3 DNA is TGTGCCAGCAGTGTCAGTGGACAGGAGGTGCCCTATGGCTACACCTTC. Protein product: CASSVSGQEVPYGYTF.

Only a few counts were recorded for this clonotype. The DNA for the CDR3 is TGTGCCAGCAGCTCCACTAGCGGCACAGATACGCAGTATTTT. It encodes CASSSTSGTDTQYF. The chain recombines TRBV7-3 with TRBJ2-3, with 7 bases identical to TRBD2. Looked up from germline, CDR1 is SGHTA and CDR2 is FQGTGA. Unmatched junction bases numbered 2, after V lost 4 bases and J lost 1 base. This CDR3 has 14 amino acids.

The chain recombines TRBV19 with TRBJ1-5; no clear D gene. The CDR3 covers 15 residues. Trimming removed 4 bases at V and 2 bases at J, with 12 bases between. Germline V gives CDR1 LNHDA, CDR2 SQIVND (reference sequence). The CDR3 protein is CASSNLLEGNQPQHF. As DNA, the CDR3 is TGTGCCAGTAGTAATCTGCTAGAGGGCAATCAGCCCCAGCATTTT.

The gene calls are TRBV3-1 and TRBJ2-1; D not resolved. The V and J ends lost 4 bases and 0 bases respectively, with 19 bases between them. The CDR3 contains 18 residues. Germline V gene sequence: CDR1 LGHDT, CDR2 YNNKEL (reference sequence). CDR3 loop: CASSLQPIKRTSYNEQFF. The CDR3 coding sequence is TGTGCCAGCAGCCTACAGCCTATTAAACGTACCTCCTACAATGAGCAGTTCTTC.

V usage is TRBV20-1 and J usage is TRBJ2-7; D is tentatively TRBD1 or TRBD2 (5 bases each). V lost 0 bases and J lost 6, with 21 bases in between. The length of the CDR3 is 16 residues. Germline V gene sequence: CDR1 DFQATT, CDR2 SNEGSKA (reference sequence). CDR3 bases: TGCAGTGCTAGAGATCAGAATCATGGGGGTGAGGTCGAGCAGTACTTC. Amino acids: CSARDQNHGGEVEQYF.

The CDR3 nucleotides are TGTGCCAGCAGCGGCCTGGGGGTTGGGCAGTACTTC. It yields the protein CASSGLGVGQYF. This chain uses TRBV7-9 with TRBJ2-7; D tentatively reads TRBD1 or TRBD2 (5 bases each). The length of the CDR3 is 12 residues. Germline V gene lookup returns CDR1 SEHNR and CDR2 FQNEAQ (reference sequence). With 5 bases removed from V and 9 bases from J, the gap between germline ends came to 14 bases.

The rearrangement joins TRBV2 to TRBJ2-6; TRBD1 is a possible D gene (6 bases). This CDR3 spans 16 amino acids. Per the germline V gene, CDR1 is SNHLY and CDR2 is FYNNEI. V lost 6 bases, J lost 0 bases, and 12 bases lay in between. CDR3: CASSVGHLSGANVLTF. In DNA form, the CDR3 reads TGTGCCAGCAGCGTGGGACACCTCTCTGGGGCCAACGTCCTGACTTTC. Drawing the rest from reference TRBV2 and TRBJ2-6, the complete variable domain is EPEVTQTPSHQVTQMGQEVILRCVPISNHLYFYWYRQILGQKVEFLVSFYNNEISEKSEIFDDQFSVERPDGSNFTLKIRSTKLEDSAMYFCASSVGHLSGANVLTFGAGSRLTVL.

About this clonotype: Mismatch with germline at one junction end may stem from a read error. The chain has TRBV28 and TRBJ1-1; no definite D call. Germline values: CDR1 MDHEN, CDR2 SYDVKM. The CDR3 covers 13 residues. The DNA of the CDR3 is TGTGAGGCCCGCCGCCGCTTGAACACTGAAGTTTTCTTT. Translated: CEARRRLNTEVFF.

V is TRBV19 and J is TRBJ2-7, with D perhaps TRBD1 (5 bases). The V and J ends lost 3 bases and 0 bases respectively, with 9 bases between them. Germline V CDR1 and CDR2: LNHDA, SQIVND (reference sequence). There are 14 residues in the CDR3. The CDR3 reads CASSIPGYSYEQYF. The CDR3 DNA is TGTGCCAGTAGTATCCCAGGGTACTCCTACGAGCAGTACTTC.

This chain connects TRBV7-8 to TRBJ2-1; perhaps TRBD1 as D (6 bases). The CDR3 spans 16 residues. V lost 5 bases and J 4 bases, leaving 18 bases between the germline ends. Germline V CDR1 and CDR2: SGHVS, FQNEAQ. DNA of the CDR3: TGTGCCAGCAGCCCTAGCTCGGGACATGGATACAATGAGCAGTTCTTC. Its protein is CASSPSSGHGYNEQFF.

This chain's CDR3 is CAWTPDGRSYNEQFF. The CDR3 bases are TGTGCCTGGACCCCCGACGGCCGCAGTTACAATGAGCAGTTCTTC. The chain combines TRBV30 with TRBJ2-1; D gene ambiguous. Trimming took off 4 bases at V and 4 bases at J, with 17 bases between the two ends. The CDR3 runs to 15 residues. Germline CDR1 reads GTSNPN; CDR2 reads SVGIG (reference sequence).

The J gene is TRBJ2-1, the V gene TRBV24-1; the match to TRBD1 covers 7 bases. The V gene end was trimmed by 1 base and the J gene end by 5 bases; junction bases not matched to a gene: 4. This CDR3 is 15 amino acids long. Germline assignment: CDR1 KGHDR and CDR2 SFDVKD. This CDR3 reads CATSDLGTANNEQFF. The CDR3 DNA reads TGTGCCACCAGTGATTTAGGGACAGCGAACAATGAGCAGTTCTTC.

This clonotype was observed once. This chain links TRBV9 with TRBJ2-7, with 7 bases aligning to TRBD2. This CDR3 spans 13 amino acids. CDR1 and CDR2 from the germline V gene are SGDLS and YYNGEE. The V gene end was trimmed by 3 bases and the J gene end by 2 bases; junction bases not matched to a gene: 2. The CDR3 bases are TGTGCCAGCAGCGCGGGACTAACCTACGAGCAGTACTTC. Amino acid sequence: CASSAGLTYEQYF.

The gene calls are TRBV29-1 and TRBJ2-5; 9 nucleotides agree with TRBD2. CDR3 length equals 17 residues. CDR1 and CDR2 from the germline V gene are SQVTM and ANQGSEA. The ends lost 0 bases at V and 4 bases at J; junction bases unmatched: 12. The chain's CDR3 is CSVEDWAFSGGGETQYF. The DNA of the CDR3 is TGCAGCGTTGAAGATTGGGCGTTTAGCGGGGGTGGAGAGACCCAGTACTTC.

V gene TRBV19 combines with J gene TRBJ2-2; the D is unclear. This CDR3 region has 13 residues. The germline V and J ends were trimmed by 3 bases and 6 bases, with 8 bases remaining between them. Germline CDR1 is LNHDA and CDR2 is SQIVND (reference sequence). CDR3 protein: CASSIPGSGELFF. The CDR3 DNA is TGTGCCAGTAGTATTCCGGGTTCCGGGGAGCTGTTTTTT.

The chain carries TRBV19 and TRBJ2-7, with a weak D call TRBD2 (5 bases). Trimming left V 4 bases short and J 6 bases short, with 22 bases between. CDR1 is LNHDA and CDR2 is SQIVND in the germline V gene (reference sequence). CDR3 size: 16 residues. CDR3 nucleotides: TGTGCCAGTAGTAGGACCCCGACACGGTTCGGGGTCGAGCAGTACTTC. It is translated as CASSRTPTRFGVEQYF.

The chain employs TRBV14 and TRBJ2-7; D not certain. V gave up 0 bases and J gave up 3 bases, with 21 bases separating them. The germline V gene has CDR1 SGHDN and CDR2 FVKESK. The CDR3 is 18 residues long. CDR3: CASSQEIGYTGVGYEQYF. The CDR3 region has the DNA TGTGCCAGCAGCCAAGAAATAGGGTACACTGGCGTAGGCTACGAGCAGTACTTC.